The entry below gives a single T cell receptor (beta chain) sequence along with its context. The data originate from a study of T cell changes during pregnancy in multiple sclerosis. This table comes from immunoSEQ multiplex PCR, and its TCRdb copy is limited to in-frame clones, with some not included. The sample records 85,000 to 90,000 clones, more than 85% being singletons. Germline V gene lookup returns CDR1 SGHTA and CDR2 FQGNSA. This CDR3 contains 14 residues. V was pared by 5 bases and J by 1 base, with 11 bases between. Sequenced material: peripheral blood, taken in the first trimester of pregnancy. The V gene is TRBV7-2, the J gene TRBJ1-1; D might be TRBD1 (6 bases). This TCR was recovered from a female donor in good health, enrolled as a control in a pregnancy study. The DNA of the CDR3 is TGTGCCAGCAGCCCGAGACAGGCGAACACTGAAGCTTTCTTT. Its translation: CASSPRQANTEAFF.